The entry below gives a single TCR beta chain sequence along with its context. V was clipped by 3 bases and J by 5 bases; unmatched bases: 3. CDR3 length: 16 amino acids. Looked up from germline, CDR1 is PRHDT and CDR2 is FYEKMQ (reference sequence). This sample was included in a study of blood T cell repertoires in COVID-19. Study summary: From T cells, B-cell-depleted T cells, or PBMCs came the material, which was cDNA or gDNA.

Original processing notes: Quantification of nucleated cells was approximated via reference gene primer amplification. TCRdb keeps only in-frame clones here, not all; method: immunoSEQ multiplex PCR. V, J and clone size reflect that table, while D and trimming were determined from the DNA. The sample consists of some 68,000 clones, 85% to 90% of them appearing once. The sequenced sample consisted of peripheral blood. The chain combines TRBV13 with TRBJ2-1; the match to TRBD2 covers 14 bases. This receptor was taken from a man between 50 and 59 years old with active COVID-19. CDR3 bases: TGTGCCAGCAGCTTCTCGGGACTAGCGGGGGACAATGAGCAGTTCTTC. Encoded protein: CASSFSGLAGDNEQFF.